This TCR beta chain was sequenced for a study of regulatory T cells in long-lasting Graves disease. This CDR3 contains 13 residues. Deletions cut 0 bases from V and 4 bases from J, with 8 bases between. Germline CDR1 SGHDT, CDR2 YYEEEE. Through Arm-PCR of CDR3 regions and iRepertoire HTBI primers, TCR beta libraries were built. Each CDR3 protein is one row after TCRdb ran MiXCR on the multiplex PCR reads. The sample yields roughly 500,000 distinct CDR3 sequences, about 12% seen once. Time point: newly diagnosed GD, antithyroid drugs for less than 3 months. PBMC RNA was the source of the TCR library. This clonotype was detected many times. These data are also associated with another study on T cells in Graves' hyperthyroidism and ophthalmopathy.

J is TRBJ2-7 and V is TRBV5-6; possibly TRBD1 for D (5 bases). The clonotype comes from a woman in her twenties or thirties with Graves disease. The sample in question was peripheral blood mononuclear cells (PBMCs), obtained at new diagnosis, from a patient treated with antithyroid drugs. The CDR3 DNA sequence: TGTGCCAGCAGCTTGGGACAGAAGTACGAGCAGTACTTC. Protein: CASSLGQKYEQYF.